A selection of T cell receptor beta chains follows, all from one sample in a study of CD8 T cells in Susac syndrome. TCRdb independently ran MiXCR on the immunoSEQ multiplex PCR reads; one entry per CDR3 protein. Here the sample spans roughly 200,000 distinct CDR3 sequences, roughly 95% being singletons. The sample was CD4+ T cells from PBMCs. These receptors came from a human donor in good health. Each CDR3 is given with its conserved first and last residue. D genes are given only for firm matches. Clone size appears in some rows only: once, few, many, or a class for an expanded clone.

.	TRBJ2-4	.	TRBV23-1	CASSLRRGEGLSIQYF	TGCGCCAGCAGCCTCCGCCGGGGCGAGGGCCTAAGCATTCAGTACTTC
.	TRBJ1-5	.	TRBV9	CASTLHGQPSNQPQHF	TGTGCCAGCACACTACACGGGCAGCCTAGCAATCAGCCCCAGCATTTT
TRBD2	TRBJ2-5	.	TRBV15	CATSREGLAGGETQYF	TGTGCCACCAGCAGGGAGGGACTAGCGGGAGGAGAGACCCAGTACTTC
TRBD2	TRBJ2-5	.	TRBV15	CATSLRLAGYETQYF	TGTGCCACCAGCTTACGACTAGCGGGATATGAGACCCAGTACTTC
.	TRBJ1-1	.	TRBV14	CASSQDRSTTEAFF	TGTGCCAGCAGCCAAGATAGGTCGACCACTGAAGCTTTCTTT
TRBD1	TRBJ1-1	.	TRBV20-1	CSAEAGGRTEAFF	TGCAGTGCCGAAGCAGGGGGGAGGACTGAAGCTTTCTTT
TRBD1	TRBJ1-3	.	TRBV29-1	CSAVGGTASSGNTIYF	TGCAGCGCGGTGGGGGGGACAGCAAGCTCTGGAAACACCATATATTTT
.	TRBJ1-2	.	TRBV27	CASSLSWGVASGGYTF	TGTGCCAGCAGTTTATCATGGGGGGTAGCTTCCGGCGGCTACACCTTC
TRBD2	TRBJ2-1	.	TRBV9	CASGPDSGRGQFF	TGTGCCAGCGGCCCGGATAGCGGGAGAGGGCAGTTCTTC
.	TRBJ2-7	.	TRBV5-1	CASSFGGSGAREQYF	TGCGCCAGCAGCTTCGGGGGATCGGGGGCGAGGGAGCAGTACTTC
.	TRBJ2-7	.	TRBV25-1	CASTDDAYEQYF	TGTGCCAGCACCGACGATGCCTACGAGCAGTACTTC
.	TRBJ1-2	.	TRBV20-1	CSARRRAGAYGYTF	TGCAGTGCTAGACGGCGCGCAGGGGCCTATGGCTACACCTTC
TRBD1	TRBJ2-7	.	TRBV27	CASSLGTEAIYEQYF	TGTGCCAGCAGTTTAGGGACAGAGGCAATCTACGAGCAGTACTTC
.	TRBJ1-1	.	TRBV20-1	CSASGGSEAFF	TGCAGTGCTAGTGGGGGTTCTGAAGCTTTCTTT
TRBD1	TRBJ2-3	.	TRBV19	CASSPRQGVSDTQYF	TGTGCCAGCTCTCCGAGACAGGGTGTTTCAGATACGCAGTATTTT
.	TRBJ2-3	once	TRBV27	CASRTSYGSDTQYF	TGTGCCAGCAGAACTAGTTACGGTTCAGATACGCAGTATTTT
TRBD1	TRBJ2-1	.	TRBV3-1	CASSRTSGQGRHNEQFF	TGTGCCAGCAGCCGAACCTCTGGACAGGGGCGCCACAATGAGCAGTTCTTC
.	TRBJ2-1	.	TRBV29-1	CSVPTGSSYNEQFF	TGCAGCGTCCCGACAGGTAGCTCCTACAATGAGCAGTTCTTC
.	TRBJ2-7	.	TRBV30	CAWTSQARSYEQYF	TGTGCCTGGACTTCACAGGCCCGTTCCTACGAGCAGTACTTC
TRBD1	TRBJ1-4	once	TRBV9	CASSVGGTVNEKLFF	TGTGCCAGCAGCGTAGGCGGGACAGTAAATGAAAAACTGTTTTTT
.	TRBJ1-5	.	TRBV6-5	CASSYQSGRDYSNQPQHF	TGTGCCAGCAGTTACCAGAGCGGACGGGACTATAGCAATCAGCCCCAGCATTTT
.	TRBJ2-5	.	TRBV2	CASVFGAGQETQYF	TGTGCCAGCGTTTTTGGGGCAGGCCAAGAGACCCAGTACTTC
.	TRBJ1-2	.	TRBV2	CASTGLVNYGYTF	TGTGCCAGCACAGGGTTAGTTAACTATGGCTACACCTTC
.	TRBJ2-1	.	TRBV7-2	CASSWRAVNNEQFF	TGTGCCAGCAGCTGGAGAGCGGTTAACAATGAGCAGTTCTTC
TRBD2	TRBJ2-1	.	TRBV29-1	CSVENPTSGKYNEQFF	TGCAGCGTTGAAAACCCGACTAGCGGAAAATACAATGAGCAGTTCTTC
TRBD1	TRBJ1-5	.	TRBV7-9	CASSQGTGSGQPQHF	TGTGCCAGCAGCCAAGGGACAGGGAGTGGTCAGCCCCAGCATTTT
TRBD1	TRBJ2-1	.	TRBV7-9	CASRETGRNEQFF	TGTGCCAGCAGGGAGACAGGGCGCAATGAGCAGTTCTTC
TRBD1	TRBJ2-3	.	TRBV5-1	CASSPTGAGDTQYF	TGCGCCAGCAGCCCAACAGGGGCGGGAGATACGCAGTATTTT
.	TRBJ2-1	.	TRBV20-1	CSPTGNNEQFF	TGCAGTCCCACCGGTAACAATGAGCAGTTCTTC
.	TRBJ1-5	.	TRBV28	CASTQRVGRDQPQHF	TGTGCCAGCACCCAGAGGGTGGGGCGAGATCAGCCCCAGCATTTT
.	TRBJ1-1	.	TRBV29-1	CSVVWDTEAFF	TGCAGCGTTGTGTGGGACACTGAAGCTTTCTTT
.	TRBJ2-7	.	TRBV2	CASTSQGYEQYF	TGTGCCAGCACCTCTCAGGGCTACGAGCAGTACTTC
.	TRBJ2-1	.	TRBV7-2	CASSYYGGVYNEQFF	TGTGCCAGCAGCTATTATGGCGGCGTCTACAATGAGCAGTTCTTC
.	TRBJ1-4	.	TRBV4-2	CASSRAGGGNEKLFF	TGTGCCAGCAGCCGCGCGGGGGGGGGAAATGAAAAACTGTTTTTT
.	TRBJ2-1	.	TRBV19	CASSPQGGYNEQFF	TGTGCCAGTAGTCCTCAAGGGGGGTACAATGAGCAGTTCTTC